This TCR beta chain stems from a study of lymphopenia after photon versus proton radiotherapy. Concerning this clone itself: Its cognate antigen is unknown.

Clones were read by immunoSEQ multiplex PCR, and TCRdb kept only the in-frame ones, dropping some. Here the sample spans around 29,000 clones, about 83% being singletons. Study-wide results and limits: After lymphocyte nadir, photon-treated repertoires showed oligoclonal expansion, especially CD8+ Temra. Post-nadir TCR diversity decline inversely tracked overall survival among those who died. Relative stability marked proton patients; photon patients lost diversity and naive cells. Authors raise, but do not show, better survival with proton therapy.

The CDR3 runs 13 residues. CDR1 MNHEY and CDR2 SMNVEV come from the germline V gene (reference sequence). Trimming shortened V by 5 bases and J by 6 bases, and 11 bases separated the two germline ends. The sample in question was peripheral blood, obtained from a patient treated with proton-based radiotherapy. The V and J genes are TRBV27 and TRBJ2-4, with D uncertain. The receptor was isolated from a woman aged 60-75 years with cholangiocarcinoma. Some clones in this sample may be carry-over from other donors' samples. The CDR3 protein is CASSPVGRNIQYF. The CDR3 nucleotides read TGTGCCAGCAGTCCTGTAGGTCGAAACATTCAGTACTTC.